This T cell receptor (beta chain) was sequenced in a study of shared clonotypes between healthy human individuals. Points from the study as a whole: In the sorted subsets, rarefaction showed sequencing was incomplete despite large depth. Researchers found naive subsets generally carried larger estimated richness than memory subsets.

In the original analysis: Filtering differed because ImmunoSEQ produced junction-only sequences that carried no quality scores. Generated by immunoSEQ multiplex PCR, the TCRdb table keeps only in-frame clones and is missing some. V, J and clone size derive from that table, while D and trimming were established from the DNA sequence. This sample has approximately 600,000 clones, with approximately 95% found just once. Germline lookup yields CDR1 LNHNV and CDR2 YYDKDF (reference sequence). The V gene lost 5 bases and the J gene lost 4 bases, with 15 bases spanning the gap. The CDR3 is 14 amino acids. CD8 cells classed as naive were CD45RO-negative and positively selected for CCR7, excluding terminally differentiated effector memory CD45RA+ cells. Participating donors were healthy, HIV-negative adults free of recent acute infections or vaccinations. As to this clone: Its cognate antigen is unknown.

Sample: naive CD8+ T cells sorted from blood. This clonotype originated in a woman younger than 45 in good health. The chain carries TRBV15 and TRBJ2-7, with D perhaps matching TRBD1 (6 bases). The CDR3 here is CATSVGTLIYEQYF. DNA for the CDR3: TGTGCCACCAGCGTCGGGACACTTATATACGAGCAGTACTTC.